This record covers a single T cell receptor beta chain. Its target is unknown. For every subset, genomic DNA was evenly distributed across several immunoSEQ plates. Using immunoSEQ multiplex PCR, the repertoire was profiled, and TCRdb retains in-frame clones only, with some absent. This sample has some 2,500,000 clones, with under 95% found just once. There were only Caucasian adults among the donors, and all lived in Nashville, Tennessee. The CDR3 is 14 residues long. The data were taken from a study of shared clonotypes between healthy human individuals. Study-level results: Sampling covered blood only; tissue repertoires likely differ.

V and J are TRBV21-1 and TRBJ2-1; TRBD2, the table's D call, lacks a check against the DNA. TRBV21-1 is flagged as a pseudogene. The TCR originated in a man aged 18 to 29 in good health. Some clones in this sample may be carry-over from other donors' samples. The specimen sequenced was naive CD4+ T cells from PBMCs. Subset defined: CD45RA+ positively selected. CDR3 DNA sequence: TGTGCCAGCACCCCAACTCCGGGGGATAATGAGCAGTTCTTC. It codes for CASTPTPGDNEQFF.